The rows below give T cell receptor beta chains drawn from one sample of a study of PD-L1 blockade in urothelial cancer. This table comes from immunoSEQ multiplex PCR, and its TCRdb copy is limited to in-frame clones, with some not included. The sample holds tens of thousands of clones; 87% are singletons and the top ten take around 8%. The material was PBMCs, obtained around atezolizumab (anti-PD-L1) treatment. Every receptor here comes from a man in his sixties with urothelial cancer. The conserved cysteine and the conserved F or W are not part of the CDR3 here. Clone size is shown for a subset of rows, as once, few, many or a class of expanded clone.

v_gene	abundance	CDR3aa
TRBV30	.	ASRGQEHQPQH
TRBV30	few	AWSKSSSGTSEAF
TRBV4-3	.	ASSQDGVAGPLNEQF
TRBV28	few	ASRRRVLQETQY
TRBV18	.	ASSPGTGPYEQY
TRBV28	.	ASSLGQGDQPQH
TRBV19	.	ASRGPGGTGELF
TRBV18	.	ASSPRGAGRGGGQY
TRBV5-1	.	ASSQDIQETQY
TRBV7-8	.	ASIGQGLSTDTQY
TRBV9	once	ASSVDGQKSEAF
TRBV6-1	few	ASSSQTGERTEAF
TRBV5-5	.	ASSLWAGEGNIQY
TRBV30	.	VWSTGMDSNQPQH
TRBV10-2	.	ASSERGQTTEAF
TRBV11-2	.	ASSFGRNTEAF
TRBV7-2	.	ASSLGQNYEQY
TRBV2	.	ASSEETGLTYEQY
TRBV6-1	.	ASSAGTGDGYGYT
TRBV10-3	few	AISQGLDNSPLH
TRBV19	.	ASTQDRGGNSPLH
TRBV30	once	AWSPGQGLF
TRBV6-1	few	ASSEGRSQGKLF
TRBV9	once	ASSVDGTGLGGYT
TRBV4-1	.	ASSHPSQGHGELF
TRBV6-6	once	ASSYTSYEQY
TRBV30	.	AWSVRNEQY
TRBV7-9	.	ASSAQTGLGGYT
TRBV4-1	.	ASRRHRVGNTIY
TRBV6-1	few	ASSEGTSGHNEQF
TRBV5-1	.	ASSPGDVNQPQH
TRBV6-5	.	ASSSGGGGSYEQY
TRBV28	.	ASSLRGLAADEQF
TRBV2	.	ASSEASGYNEQF
TRBV29-1	.	SVEKGTGELF
TRBV28	.	ASISGVSGNSPLH
TRBV5-1	.	ASSLTPQGLDEKLF
TRBV18	.	ASSPRIPGQGPYEQY
TRBV7-9	.	ASSFGEGGYGYT
TRBV7-3	.	ASSLAGVTTDTQY
TRBV25-1	.	ASRDRGFADTQY
TRBV5-1	.	ASSFSGITGELF
TRBV11-1	.	ASSGGQGAREQY
TRBV7-7	.	ASSMTPNTGELF
TRBV9	.	ASSPPWRNSPLH
TRBV5-4	.	ASSLGPGGPTDTQY